Below, 6 T cell receptor beta chains from the same sample are listed, as sequenced in a study of OX40 agonist ivuxolimab in advanced cancers. Profiling relied on immunoSEQ multiplex PCR, and the TCRdb table lists in-frame clones only, not all of them. This table holds approximately 74,000 clones, roughly 85% found once. The sequences come from CD4+ or CD8+ T cells sorted from blood, collected in a trial of the OX40 agonist ivuxolimab. Source of these receptors: an adult with an advanced solid tumor such as melanoma, head and neck, liver or kidney cancer.

This clone has just a few counts. This chain connects TRBV20-1 to TRBJ2-5; the D is unclear. This CDR3 contains 10 residues. Germline CDR1 is DFQATT and CDR2 is SNEGSKA (reference sequence). V lost 3 bases and J 2 bases, leaving 1 base between the germline ends. CDR3 sequence: CSARQETQYF. CDR3 in DNA: TGCAGTGCTAGGCAAGAGACCCAGTACTTC.

The chain employs TRBV2 and TRBJ2-7, with 10 bases that match TRBD1. CDR1 is SNHLY, CDR2 FYNNEI, per germline. V gave up 8 bases and J gave up 4 bases; unmatched junction bases: 8. The length of the CDR3 is 14 residues. The CDR3: CASRDRGGGYEQYF. CDR3 coding DNA: TGTGCCAGCCGGGACAGGGGCGGAGGGTACGAGCAGTACTTC. Full variable domain (rest looked up from reference TRBV2 and TRBJ2-7): EPEVTQTPSHQVTQMGQEVILRCVPISNHLYFYWYRQILGQKVEFLVSFYNNEISEKSEIFDDQFSVERPDGSNFTLKIRSTKLEDSAMYFCASRDRGGGYEQYFGPGTRLTVT.

The chain combines TRBV7-3 with TRBJ2-7; the D gene is possibly TRBD1 (6 bases). Germline values: CDR1 SGHTA, CDR2 FQGTGA. V lost 6 bases and J 5 bases, leaving 11 bases between the germline ends. The CDR3 is 12 residues long. CDR3 bases: TGTGCCAGCAGTGAACAGGGAAACGAGCAGTACTTC. It specifies CASSEQGNEQYF.

The chain is built from TRBV5-4 and TRBJ2-1; TRBD1 agrees at 7 bases. The germline CDR1 and CDR2 sequences are SGHNT and YYREEE (reference sequence). CDR3 length: 15 residues. Germline trimming cut 5 bases from V and 0 bases from J; bases unmatched to any gene: 5. The CDR3 region is CASSRQGSSYNEQFF. CDR3 coding DNA: TGTGCCAGCAGTCGACAGGGAAGCTCCTACAATGAGCAGTTCTTC.

The chain has TRBV11-3 and TRBJ2-2, with 7 bases that match TRBD1. Germline assignment: CDR1 SGHNT and CDR2 YENEEA. CDR3 length: 17 residues. Losses at the gene ends were 5 bases for V and 0 bases for J; bases not matched to a gene: 9. In DNA form, the CDR3 reads TGTGCCAGCAGCCCACCGGCCGGGACAGCGAACACCGGGGAGCTGTTTTTT. Amino acids: CASSPPAGTANTGELFF.

The CDR3 loop is CSVVFRGEKLFF. CDR3 nucleotide sequence: TGCAGCGTTGTGTTCAGGGGAGAAAAACTGTTTTTT. The chain recombines TRBV29-1 with TRBJ1-4; possibly TRBD1 for D (6 bases). Germline V lookup: CDR1 SQVTM, CDR2 ANQGSEA. Trimming pared 4 bases from V and 8 bases from J, leaving 11 bases between. The CDR3 has 12 residues.